Detailed here is one TCR beta chain. Sequencing was performed with immunoSEQ multiplex PCR; in TCRdb, only in-frame clones are kept and a portion is missing. The sample lists approximately 93,000 clones, about 90% seen once, with around 2.1% in the top ten. The CDR3 contains 21 residues. The data derive from a study of blood T cell repertoires in COVID-19. In the study overall: The samples span acute and convalescent COVID-19 from the United States, Italy and Spain. Sample material is recorded as cDNA or gDNA derived from T cells, B-cell-depleted T cells, or PBMCs.

This receptor was obtained from a man aged 45-60 years with COVID-19, enrolled during active disease. The gene calls are TRBV21-1 and TRBJ2-7; the table gives TRBD2 as D, unverified against the DNA. TRBV21-1 is a pseudogene segment. Sequenced material: peripheral blood. The CDR3 here is CASSNSPCLGIGCGGFYEQYF. CDR3 DNA sequence: TGTGCCAGCAGCAACTCCCCCTGCCTTGGAATTGGGTGCGGGGGATTCTACGAGCAGTACTTC.